The entry below gives a single T cell receptor beta chain sequence along with its context. Its antigen is undetermined. The source of the sample is a study of cytomegalovirus exposure and HLA in healthy donors. Study outcomes and limitations: The authors listed some 150 TCR beta chains as cytomegalovirus-associated. Reportedly, TCR beta sequences accurately predicted HLA-A and HLA-B alleles in most subjects.

The PCR made use of 60 Vbeta and 13 Jbeta primers. TCRdb keeps only in-frame clones here, not all; method: immunoSEQ multiplex PCR. The sample contains around 150,000 clones, around 79% of which appear only once. The germline V gene has CDR1 KGHSH and CDR2 LQKENI. Losses at the gene ends were 5 bases for V and 6 bases for J; bases not matched to a gene: 7. This CDR3 spans 14 amino acids. The chain recombines TRBV18 with TRBJ1-1; 9 bases map to TRBD1. The sequenced material came from PBMCs. The TCR comes from a male donor in good health and CMV-seronegative. Here the CDR3 reads CASSFSQGAAEAFF. CDR3 DNA sequence: TGTGCCAGCTCATTTTCACAGGGGGCGGCTGAAGCTTTCTTT.